Shown below are 19 T cell receptor beta chains from a single sample sequenced in a study of blood T cells in healthy people across ages. Primed by a sample-barcoded 5' primer and a J-beta primer mix, a second PCR proceeded for 7 to 11 cycles. TCRdb used MiXCR to reprocess the 5' RACE reads, holding one entry per CDR3 protein. The data contain 1.4 million to 1.5 million distinct CDR3 sequences, 42% of them singletons. Sequencing was done on a sample of blood. The receptors originated from a woman aged 18-29 years in good health.

This clonotype was counted only a few times. The J gene is TRBJ1-2, the V gene TRBV14; D unclear. Looked up from germline, CDR1 is SGHDN and CDR2 is FVKESK. Trimming removed 1 base from V and 1 base from J, with 7 bases in between. This CDR3 has 14 residues. CDR3 coding DNA: TGTGCCAGCAGCCAAGGGGTTTTTAACTATGGCTACACCTTC. Protein: CASSQGVFNYGYTF.

The CDR3 here is CASSTGGSPYNEQYF. The CDR3 coding sequence is TGTGCCAGCAGTACCGGGGGGAGTCCCTACAATGAGCAGTACTTC. The V gene is TRBV13, the J gene TRBJ2-5; 7 bases agree with TRBD2. Germline CDR1 reads PRHDT; CDR2 reads FYEKMQ (reference sequence). CDR3 length: 15 residues. J was trimmed by 11 bases and V by 6 bases; bases with no gene match: 18.

V is TRBV29-1 and J is TRBJ2-6; D uncertain. The CDR3 has 15 residues. The germline V gene has CDR1 SQVTM and CDR2 ANQGSEA. The ends were cut back, 4 bases at V and 2 bases at J, with 12 bases in the middle. As DNA, the CDR3 is TGCAGCGTTGCGGGCAGGCCAACTGGGGCCAACGTCCTGACTTTC. It specifies CSVAGRPTGANVLTF.

This sequence joins TRBV29-1 and TRBJ2-1; 7 positions agree with TRBD1. The trim removed 7 bases at V and 3 bases at J, leaving 3 bases unmatched. Germline V gene data show CDR1 as SQVTM and CDR2 as ANQGSEA. This CDR3 is 12 amino acids long. CDR3 residues: CSGGQIYNEQFF. CDR3 coding DNA: TGCAGCGGGGGACAGATCTACAATGAGCAGTTCTTC.

This clonotype has a handful of counts. V is TRBV7-9 and J is TRBJ1-2; TRBD1 matches 7 bases. The germline CDR1 and CDR2 sequences are SEHNR and FQNEAQ (reference sequence). The CDR3 is 13 amino acids. J was trimmed by 6 bases and V by 5 bases; bases with no gene match: 6. CDR3 DNA: TGTGCCAGCAGCGGGACAGCCAGTCATGGCTACACCTTC. This gives the protein CASSGTASHGYTF. The full variable domain, with the rest looked up from reference TRBV7-9 and TRBJ1-2, is DTGVSQNPRHKITKRGQNVTFRCDPISEHNRLYWYRQTLGQGPEFLTYFQNEAQLEKSRLLSDRFSAERPKGSFSTLEIQRTEQGDSAMYLCASSGTASHGYTFGSGTRLTVV.

The chain employs TRBV28 and TRBJ2-2, with 7 bases matching TRBD2. CDR3 length: 16 amino acids. Germline V gene data show CDR1 as MDHEN and CDR2 as SYDVKM. V lost 9 bases and J lost 4; bases outside the gene matches: 14. CDR3 loop: CASKPSLSGGTGELFF. CDR3 nucleotide sequence: TGTGCCAGTAAACCTAGTTTGTCGGGGGGCACCGGGGAGCTGTTTTTT.

In the case of this clonotype: A read error may explain this, as a much larger clone is one base away. Lacking the conserved final phenylalanine or tryptophan, this CDR3 likely reflects a read error. The chain uses TRBV29-1 and TRBJ2-1, with D tentatively TRBD2 (5 bases). The CDR3 extends over 13 amino acids. Germline CDR1 and CDR2: SQVTM and ANQGSEA. The V gene lost 4 bases and the J gene lost 7 bases, with 14 bases spanning the gap. This CDR3 reads CSVGSLAENEQFL. CDR3 DNA: TGCAGCGTTGGAAGTCTAGCTGAGAATGAGCAGTTCCTC.

This clonotype was seen more than once but under ten times. The gene calls are TRBV20-1 and TRBJ2-6; 7 nucleotides line up with TRBD2. CDR1 is DFQATT, CDR2 SNEGSKA, per germline (reference sequence). This CDR3 has 12 residues. This CDR3 reads CGGVFGANVLTF. The DNA for the CDR3 is TGCGGGGGGGTCTTTGGGGCCAACGTCCTGACTTTC.

J is TRBJ1-2 and V is TRBV25-1, with D perhaps TRBD1 (5 bases). Germline CDR1 is MGHDK and CDR2 is SYGVNS. Between the trimmed V and J ends, which lost 6 bases and 5 bases, there was a span of 25 bases. The CDR3 sequence is 17 residues long. CDR3 sequence (DNA): TGTGCCAGCAGGATCCAACTACCCCAGGCAGGGAGATATGGCTACACCTTC. This gives the protein CASRIQLPQAGRYGYTF.

This chain uses TRBV12-3 or TRBV12-4 with TRBJ2-1, with D unclear. The CDR3 runs to 13 residues. Trimming removed 5 bases at V and 8 bases at J, with 13 bases between. CDR3 sequence: CASSVDAKDEQFF. Here the CDR3 DNA reads TGTGCCAGCAGTGTAGATGCCAAGGATGAGCAGTTCTTC.

This clonotype has only a few counts. The J gene is TRBJ2-3, the V gene TRBV20-1; 10 nucleotides match TRBD2. CDR3 length equals 15 residues. V trimming: 6 bases; J trimming: 3 bases; junction bases outside the gene matches: 9. The V gene's germline CDR1 is DFQATT and CDR2 SNEGSKA (reference sequence). Here the CDR3 DNA reads TGCAGTGCCGAGCCAACTAGCGGGAAAACAGATACGCAGTATTTT. It specifies CSAEPTSGKTDTQYF.

Concerning this clonotype itself: The CDR3 carries no conserved terminal phenylalanine or tryptophan, so it likely arises from a read error. The chain carries TRBV20-1 and TRBJ2-3; 9 nucleotides line up with TRBD2. The CDR3 is 17 amino acids. CDR1 and CDR2 (germline): DFQATT, SNEGSKA (reference sequence). This chain's CDR3 is CSASFPGTSIRTDTQYY. The CDR3 DNA follows: TGCAGTGCTTCCTTCCCAGGGACTAGCATCCGCACGGATACGCAGTATTAT.

This clonotype came up many times. The genes are TRBV5-1 and TRBJ2-4; maybe TRBD1 (5 bases). The CDR3 sequence is 15 residues long. CDR1 SGHRS and CDR2 YFSETQ come from the germline V gene. Trimming took 3 bases from V and 4 from J, leaving 14 bases between them. CDR3 sequence (DNA): TGCGCCAGCAGCTCGTCGCCGCAGGGAAAAAACATTCAGTACTTC. Its translation: CASSSSPQGKNIQYF. The variable domain in full, with the rest retrieved from reference TRBV5-1 and TRBJ2-4, is KAGVTQTPRYLIKTRGQQVTLSCSPISGHRSVSWYQQTPGQGLQFLFEYFSETQRNKGNFPGRFSGRQFSNSRSEMNVSTLELGDSALYLCASSSSPQGKNIQYFGAGTRLSVL.

This clonotype was counted a few times. CDR3 nucleotides: TGTGCCAGCAGCCAAAGGATGGTTCCGGACACTGAAGCTTTCTTT. It translates to CASSQRMVPDTEAFF. The rearrangement links TRBV14 to TRBJ1-1; no reliable D call. The germline CDR1 and CDR2 sequences are SGHDN and FVKESK. The V gene lost 2 bases and the J gene lost 3 bases, with 13 bases spanning the gap. This CDR3 has 15 residues.

This chain connects TRBV9 to TRBJ2-5, with D unresolved. Trimming shortened V by 0 bases and J by 3 bases, and 12 bases separated the two germline ends. This CDR3 contains 15 residues. Germline CDR1 SGDLS, CDR2 YYNGEE. CDR3 bases: TGTGCCAGCAGCGTAGGGCTAGTTCGGGAAGAGACCCAGTACTTC. Amino acids: CASSVGLVREETQYF.

With respect to this clonotype: A junction boundary mismatches the germline segment, possibly from a read error. This sequence joins TRBV5-1 and TRBJ2-2; D is tentatively TRBD1 or TRBD2 (5 bases each). The CDR3 is made up of 17 amino acids. CDR1 is SGHRS, CDR2 YFSETQ, per germline. The CDR3 DNA reads TGCGCCAGCAGCTTGGCCCCGGGACGACTGAACGCCGGGGAGCTGTTTTTT. Its translation: CASSLAPGRLNAGELFF.

There are a few counts of this clonotype. The genes are TRBV20-1 and TRBJ2-3; D gene unclear. V was pared by 1 base and J by 6 bases, with 8 bases between. CDR3 length equals 12 residues. In germline, CDR1 is DFQATT, CDR2 SNEGSKA (reference sequence). The CDR3 DNA is TGCAGTGCTAGAGTACTACGGGATACGCAGTATTTT. Amino acids: CSARVLRDTQYF.

CDR3 protein: CSATGGTQETQFF. For the CDR3, the DNA is TGCAGTGCCACGGGGGGCACCCAAGAGACCCAGTTCTTC. This rearrangement joins TRBV20-1 to TRBJ2-1, with D possibly TRBD2 on 7 matching bases. CDR1 is DFQATT, CDR2 SNEGSKA, per germline (reference sequence). The CDR3 contains 13 residues. V lost 6 bases, J lost 13 bases, and 22 bases lay in between.

Only a few counts were recorded for this clonotype. The chain couples TRBV6-2 or TRBV6-3 to TRBJ2-7; the match to TRBD2 covers 12 bases. Trimming took 5 bases from V and 5 from J; bases not matched to a gene: 10. Germline values: CDR1 MNHEY, CDR2 SVGEGT. The CDR3 length is 16 residues. CDR3 in amino acids: CASSPSSGGAFHEQYF. The CDR3 nucleotides read TGTGCCAGCAGTCCATCTAGCGGGGGGGCCTTCCACGAGCAGTACTTC.